A single sample gave rise to the 2 T cell receptor beta chains below, sequenced in a study of T cells in localized non-small cell lung cancer. Clones were sequenced by immunoSEQ multiplex PCR, and TCRdb holds only the in-frame ones, with some missing. The table has roughly 58,000 clones, 81% seen once; the top ten hold approximately 4.5%. The sample was PBMCs, taken before any cancer treatment. Receptors originate from a man aged 40 to 69 with stage II lung adenocarcinoma.

This rearrangement joins TRBV10-1 to TRBJ2-7; 7 bases are shared with TRBD1. Germline V CDR1 and CDR2: WNHNN, SYGVQD (reference sequence). This CDR3 has 14 amino acids. V shed 6 bases, J shed 5 bases, and the junction held 10 bases outside the gene matches. CDR3 sequence: CASSTGTDGNEQYF. The CDR3 DNA is TGCGCCAGCAGCACCGGGACAGACGGAAACGAGCAGTACTTC.

The CDR3 nucleotides read TGTGCCAGCTCCTACACCGGGGAGCTGTTTTTT. Translated, it gives CASSYTGELFF. The chain couples TRBV7-9 to TRBJ2-2; unclear D gene. With 8 bases removed from V and 3 bases from J, the gap between germline ends came to 4 bases. CDR1 and CDR2 from the germline V gene are SEHNR and FQNEAQ (reference sequence). This CDR3 region has 11 residues.